This TCR beta chain originates from a study of cytomegalovirus exposure and HLA in healthy donors. This clone was observed a few times. Its antigen is still unknown. All donors participated as healthy donors of bone marrow. The PCR employed 60 Vbeta primers together with 13 Jbeta primers. The repertoire was sequenced with immunoSEQ multiplex PCR; TCRdb's copy has only in-frame clones and lacks some. The sample consists of some 150,000 clones, around 79% of them appearing once. The trim removed 7 bases at V and 1 base at J, leaving 5 bases unmatched. Germline V lookup: CDR1 SNHLY, CDR2 FYNNEI. The CDR3 length is 15 residues. Study-wide findings and caveats: About 90% or about 30% of the time was how often most TCR beta V segments were productive, according to an earlier analysis. Later analysis suggested most CMV-associated TCR beta chains were HLA-restricted. A missense DCLRE1C variant was associated with V- and J-gene trimming of TCR beta chains in a later analysis, and an independent cohort replicated the association.

The TCR comes from a man in his forties or fifties in good health and CMV-seropositive. The V and J genes are TRBV2 and TRBJ2-1; 9 bases map to TRBD1. The sequenced sample was PBMCs. CDR3 protein: CASTKGQGSYNEQFF. The CDR3 DNA sequence: TGTGCCAGCACTAAGGGACAGGGTTCCTACAATGAGCAGTTCTTC. The entire variable domain, with the rest obtained from reference TRBV2 and TRBJ2-1, is as follows: EPEVTQTPSHQVTQMGQEVILRCVPISNHLYFYWYRQILGQKVEFLVSFYNNEISEKSEIFDDQFSVERPDGSNFTLKIRSTKLEDSAMYFCASTKGQGSYNEQFFGPGTRLTVL.